This is a list of T cell receptor beta chains from one sample in a study of naive and memory T cell subsets. TCRdb re-called the UMI-ligation and nested PCR reads through MiXCR, storing one row per CDR3 protein. The data contain 30,000 to 40,000 distinct CDR3 sequences, approximately 17% of them seen just once; the ten biggest clones take up 3% to 3.5%. The sequenced sample consisted of effector memory CD4+ T cells from blood. These receptors came from a human donor in good health. CDR3s include the opening cysteine and the closing phenylalanine or tryptophan. Fields, in order: clone size, V gene, D gene, CDR3 length, J gene, CDR3 protein, CDR3 DNA. A D gene is named only where the DNA matches it firmly. Clone size is shown for a subset of rows, as once, few, many or a class of expanded clone.

size: NA; V: TRBV7-8; D: NA; length: 13; J: TRBJ2-5; CDR3: CASSSRVVETQYF; DNA: TGTGCCAGCAGCTCCCGGGTCGTAGAGACCCAGTACTTC
size: few; V: TRBV18; D: TRBD1; length: 14; J: TRBJ1-5; CDR3: CASSLSGQSQPQHF; DNA: TGTGCCAGCTCACTATCGGGACAGTCTCAGCCCCAGCATTTT
size: NA; V: TRBV18; D: NA; length: 14; J: TRBJ2-2; CDR3: CASSPRPGDGELFF; DNA: TGTGCCAGCTCACCACGTCCGGGGGACGGGGAGCTGTTTTTT
size: NA; V: TRBV28; D: NA; length: 16; J: TRBJ1-4; CDR3: CASNRDGGRGNEKLFF; DNA: TGTGCCAGCAACCGGGACGGAGGGAGGGGGAATGAAAAACTGTTTTTT
size: few; V: TRBV7-3; D: NA; length: 14; J: TRBJ1-6; CDR3: CASSSQGYNSPLHF; DNA: TGTGCCAGCAGCTCACAGGGTTATAATTCACCCCTCCACTTT
size: NA; V: TRBV19; D: TRBD1; length: 16; J: TRBJ2-2; CDR3: CASSSGQGAGTGELFF; DNA: TGTGCCAGTAGTAGTGGACAGGGGGCCGGCACCGGGGAGCTGTTTTTT
size: many; V: TRBV28; D: NA; length: 12; J: TRBJ1-4; CDR3: CASASTNEKLFF; DNA: TGTGCCAGCGCCTCAACTAATGAAAAACTGTTTTTT
size: many; V: TRBV7-8; D: NA; length: 11; J: TRBJ2-1; CDR3: CASSLAHEQFF; DNA: TGTGCCAGCAGCCTGGCCCATGAGCAGTTCTTC
size: many; V: TRBV7-6; D: NA; length: 14; J: TRBJ2-1; CDR3: CASSLGLQTNEQFF; DNA: TGTGCCAGCAGCTTAGGGCTCCAGACGAATGAGCAGTTCTTC
size: NA; V: TRBV28; D: NA; length: 13; J: TRBJ2-7; CDR3: CASSRPAIYEQYF; DNA: TGTGCCAGCAGCCGCCCAGCCATATACGAGCAGTACTTC
size: few; V: TRBV19; D: TRBD2; length: 14; J: TRBJ2-1; CDR3: CASSKTSGSGKQFF; DNA: TGTGCCAGTAGCAAGACTAGCGGGAGTGGTAAGCAGTTCTTC
size: few; V: TRBV7-2; D: NA; length: 13; J: TRBJ1-5; CDR3: CASSSIKSQPQHF; DNA: TGTGCCAGCAGCTCTATTAAGAGTCAGCCCCAGCATTTT
size: NA; V: TRBV18; D: TRBD1; length: 15; J: TRBJ1-1; CDR3: CASSRDRGPNTEAFF; DNA: TGTGCCAGCTCCAGGGACAGGGGACCGAACACTGAAGCTTTCTTT
size: NA; V: TRBV6-5; D: NA; length: 17; J: TRBJ2-1; CDR3: CASSSRRRVGRSNEQFF; DNA: TGTGCCAGCAGTTCCCGACGTAGGGTCGGACGTAGCAATGAGCAGTTCTTC
size: NA; V: TRBV7-9; D: NA; length: 15; J: TRBJ2-1; CDR3: CASSFSGTRDNEQFF; DNA: TGTGCCAGCAGCTTCTCCGGGACACGAGACAATGAGCAGTTCTTC
size: many; V: TRBV15; D: NA; length: 16; J: TRBJ2-7; CDR3: CATSRETGHAPGEQYF; DNA: TGTGCCACCAGCAGAGAAACGGGACACGCGCCGGGGGAGCAGTACTTC
size: NA; V: TRBV6-1; D: NA; length: 15; J: TRBJ1-1; CDR3: CATLFLVTANTEAFF; DNA: TGTGCCACCCTATTCCTAGTCACAGCGAACACTGAAGCTTTCTTT
size: NA; V: TRBV20-1; D: NA; length: 14; J: TRBJ1-2; CDR3: CSARDVALGYGYTF; DNA: TGCAGTGCTAGAGATGTGGCCCTGGGGTATGGCTACACCTTC
size: NA; V: TRBV5-6; D: NA; length: 14; J: TRBJ1-2; CDR3: CASSHSQGAYGYTF; DNA: TGTGCCAGCAGCCATTCCCAAGGCGCATATGGCTACACCTTC
size: NA; V: TRBV7-8; D: NA; length: 15; J: TRBJ1-4; CDR3: CASRPWGGDNEKLFF; DNA: TGTGCCAGCAGGCCATGGGGAGGGGATAATGAAAAACTGTTTTTT
size: NA; V: TRBV20-1; D: TRBD2; length: 14; J: TRBJ2-3; CDR3: CSARLAGSTDTQYF; DNA: TGCAGTGCTAGACTAGCGGGAAGCACAGATACGCAGTATTTT
size: many; V: TRBV28; D: NA; length: 15; J: TRBJ2-7; CDR3: CASKPLGRGPYEQYF; DNA: TGTGCCAGCAAGCCCCTCGGGCGGGGTCCCTACGAGCAGTACTTC
size: many; V: TRBV9; D: NA; length: 16; J: TRBJ2-1; CDR3: CASSVVGGSLYNEQFF; DNA: TGTGCCAGCAGCGTAGTGGGCGGAAGCCTTTACAATGAGCAGTTCTTC
size: NA; V: TRBV18; D: NA; length: 21; J: TRBJ2-3; CDR3: CASSPLGHRVPLSSATDTQYF; DNA: TGTGCCAGCTCACCGCTGGGACACCGGGTCCCGTTGAGCAGCGCTACAGATACGCAGTATTTT
size: NA; V: TRBV27; D: NA; length: 14; J: TRBJ2-2; CDR3: CASSYGIYTGELFF; DNA: TGTGCCAGCAGTTACGGGATATACACCGGGGAGCTGTTTTTT
size: few; V: TRBV5-1; D: TRBD2; length: 16; J: TRBJ2-3; CDR3: CASSLTAGGPTDTQYF; DNA: TGCGCCAGCAGCTTGACAGCGGGAGGCCCCACAGATACGCAGTATTTT
size: NA; V: TRBV29-1; D: NA; length: 15; J: TRBJ2-2; CDR3: CSVETSGLNTGELFF; DNA: TGCAGCGTTGAGACCAGCGGCTTGAACACCGGGGAGCTGTTTTTT
size: once; V: TRBV12-3/TRBV12-4; D: NA; length: 13; J: TRBJ1-1; CDR3: CASSSLQGAEAFF; DNA: TGTGCCAGCAGTTCGTTACAGGGTGCTGAAGCTTTCTTT
size: many; V: TRBV20-1; D: TRBD1; length: 14; J: TRBJ1-2; CDR3: CSATRPGQGYGYTF; DNA: TGCAGTGCTACACGACCCGGACAGGGCTATGGCTACACCTTC
size: many; V: TRBV10-3; D: NA; length: 16; J: TRBJ1-2; CDR3: CAISTTGHQTNYGYTF; DNA: TGTGCCATCAGCACAACGGGACACCAAACTAACTATGGCTACACCTTC
size: few; V: TRBV7-6; D: NA; length: 13; J: TRBJ2-1; CDR3: CASSYQAYNEQFF; DNA: TGTGCCAGCAGCTATCAGGCCTACAATGAGCAGTTCTTC
size: NA; V: TRBV18; D: NA; length: 15; J: TRBJ2-1; CDR3: CASSPSRTSYNEQFF; DNA: TGTGCCAGCTCACCAAGTCGGACATCCTACAATGAGCAGTTCTTC
size: NA; V: TRBV20-1; D: TRBD1; length: 15; J: TRBJ1-3; CDR3: CSARPYRGSGNTIYF; DNA: TGCAGTGCTAGGCCATACAGGGGGTCTGGAAACACCATATATTTT
size: NA; V: TRBV30; D: TRBD1; length: 14; J: TRBJ2-7; CDR3: CAWSGTVGGYEQYF; DNA: TGTGCCTGGAGCGGGACAGTCGGTGGGTACGAGCAGTACTTC
size: NA; V: TRBV5-1; D: TRBD2; length: 18; J: TRBJ2-1; CDR3: CASSLLLGTSGDYNEQFF; DNA: TGCGCCAGCAGCTTGCTCCTCGGGACTAGCGGGGACTACAATGAGCAGTTCTTC
size: few; V: TRBV5-1; D: NA; length: 12; J: TRBJ1-1; CDR3: CASTTDQMPAFF; DNA: TGCGCCAGTACAACCGATCAGATGCCAGCTTTCTTT
size: many; V: TRBV29-1; D: NA; length: 12; J: TRBJ1-2; CDR3: CSVEQGSGGYTF; DNA: TGCAGCGTTGAACAGGGTTCGGGTGGCTACACCTTC
size: few; V: TRBV3-1; D: NA; length: 14; J: TRBJ2-5; CDR3: CASSLQEREETQYF; DNA: TGTGCCAGCAGCCTACAGGAAAGAGAAGAGACCCAGTACTTC
size: NA; V: TRBV20-1; D: TRBD1; length: 17; J: TRBJ2-7; CDR3: CSARGGLRTGGLYEQYF; DNA: TGCAGTGCTAGAGGAGGACTGAGGACAGGGGGCTTGTACGAGCAGTACTTC
size: few; V: TRBV7-6; D: NA; length: 13; J: TRBJ2-7; CDR3: CASSFTSSYEQYF; DNA: TGTGCCAGCAGCTTTACGAGTTCCTACGAGCAGTACTTC
size: NA; V: TRBV28; D: NA; length: 14; J: TRBJ2-5; CDR3: CASSFIYSKETQYF; DNA: TGTGCCAGCAGTTTTATTTACAGCAAAGAGACCCAGTACTTC
size: NA; V: TRBV20-1; D: TRBD2; length: 11; J: TRBJ2-7; CDR3: CSAGTRGEQYF; DNA: TGCAGTGCCGGGACTAGGGGCGAGCAGTACTTC
size: NA; V: TRBV12-3/TRBV12-4; D: TRBD2; length: 14; J: TRBJ2-7; CDR3: CASSLGGRTGEQYF; DNA: TGTGCCAGCAGTTTAGGCGGGAGAACGGGCGAGCAGTACTTC
size: many; V: TRBV7-2; D: NA; length: 14; J: TRBJ2-3; CDR3: CASSLAGLTDTQYF; DNA: TGTGCCAGCAGCTTAGCGGGTCTCACAGATACGCAGTATTTT
size: NA; V: TRBV5-6; D: NA; length: 15; J: TRBJ1-5; CDR3: CASSFAGLTNQPQHF; DNA: TGTGCCAGCAGCTTCGCAGGCCTAACCAATCAGCCCCAGCATTTT
size: NA; V: TRBV6-5; D: NA; length: 13; J: TRBJ1-2; CDR3: CASSTDGTDGYTF; DNA: TGTGCCAGCAGTACCGATGGCACAGATGGCTACACCTTC
size: many; V: TRBV28; D: NA; length: 15; J: TRBJ1-4; CDR3: CASSLSVGFNEKLFF; DNA: TGTGCCAGCAGTTTATCAGTGGGGTTTAATGAAAAACTGTTTTTT
size: medium-sized; V: TRBV12-3/TRBV12-4; D: TRBD2; length: 14; J: TRBJ2-3; CDR3: CASSLTGGSDTQYF; DNA: TGTGCCAGCAGTCTTACGGGGGGTTCAGATACGCAGTATTTT
size: few; V: TRBV28; D: NA; length: 15; J: TRBJ2-7; CDR3: CASSPSFSLSYEQYF; DNA: TGTGCCAGCAGTCCCAGTTTCTCCTTATCTTACGAGCAGTACTTC
size: NA; V: TRBV6-2/TRBV6-3; D: NA; length: 17; J: TRBJ1-1; CDR3: CASSYSPTMKINTEAFF; DNA: TGTGCCAGCAGTTACTCCCCCACCATGAAGATAAACACTGAAGCTTTCTTT
size: many; V: TRBV6-6; D: TRBD1; length: 13; J: TRBJ1-6; CDR3: CASSLTTGQPLHF; DNA: TGTGCCAGCAGTTTAACGACAGGGCAGCCCCTCCACTTT
size: few; V: TRBV20-1; D: NA; length: 13; J: TRBJ1-2; CDR3: CSARTESNYGYTF; DNA: TGCAGTGCTCGGACAGAGTCAAACTATGGCTACACCTTC
size: many; V: TRBV3-1; D: TRBD1; length: 16; J: TRBJ1-6; CDR3: CASSQTAGTGSPPLHF; DNA: TGTGCCAGCAGCCAAACCGCCGGGACAGGGTCTCCACCCCTCCACTTT